A single sample gave rise to the 20 T cell receptor beta chains below, sequenced in a study of blood T cell repertoires in COVID-19. The repertoire was sequenced with immunoSEQ multiplex PCR; TCRdb's copy has only in-frame clones and lacks some. The sample yields under 250,000 clones, roughly 84% seen once. The sample comprised peripheral blood. These receptors all come from a woman aged 40 to 50 who had recovered from COVID-19.

The V gene is TRBV2, the J gene TRBJ1-6; no clear D gene. This CDR3 contains 11 residues. The V end was cut by 6 bases, the J end by 8 bases, with 5 bases between. The germline CDR1 and CDR2 sequences are SNHLY and FYNNEI. The CDR3 DNA reads as TGTGCCAGCAGGTCCTATTCACCCCTCCACTTT. Its protein product is CASRSYSPLHF.

The chain employs TRBV28 and TRBJ2-1, with 9 bases lining up with TRBD2. Trimming cost V 2 bases and J 5 bases; bases outside gene matches: 7. The V gene's germline CDR1 is MDHEN and CDR2 SYDVKM. This CDR3 comprises 16 residues. Here the CDR3 DNA reads TGTGCCAGCAGTTTAGCGGGGGGGCGTCTAGACAATGAGCAGTTCTTC. It codes for CASSLAGGRLDNEQFF.

This chain joins TRBV7-3 and TRBJ2-5; D is perhaps TRBD2 (6 bases). This CDR3 is built from 14 residues. Trimming cost V 1 base and J 7 bases, with 13 bases left between them. From germline, CDR1 is SGHTA and CDR2 FQGTGA. The CDR3 reads CASSLIGGDGTQYF. The CDR3 bases are TGTGCCAGCAGCTTAATAGGAGGGGATGGGACCCAGTACTTC.

CDR3 region: CASRPAGNQPQHF. The CDR3 nucleotides read TGTGCCAGCCGACCGGCGGGCAATCAGCCCCAGCATTTT. The chain has TRBV6-5 and TRBJ1-5, with no clear D. Germline lookup yields CDR1 MNHEY and CDR2 SVGAGI. V lost 8 bases, J lost 2 bases, and 10 bases lay in between. The CDR3 contains 13 residues.

This chain links TRBV15 with TRBJ2-2; 7 bases line up with TRBD2. The CDR3 totals 16 residues. The germline V gene has CDR1 LNHNV and CDR2 YYDKDF (reference sequence). V was pared by 5 bases and J by 4 bases, with 10 bases of the junction left unmatched. The CDR3: CATSLAAGVSTGELFF. The CDR3 nucleotides read TGTGCCACCAGCCTTGCGGCGGGGGTTAGCACCGGGGAGCTGTTTTTT.

The V gene is TRBV24-1, the J gene TRBJ2-3; 8 bases agree with TRBD2. The trim removed 3 bases at V and 5 bases at J, leaving 6 bases unmatched. The CDR3 is 15 amino acids. Per germline, CDR1 KGHDR and CDR2 SFDVKD. The CDR3 region is CATSDPSAGGDTQYF. DNA for the CDR3: TGTGCCACCAGTGATCCTTCGGCGGGGGGAGATACGCAGTATTTT.

J is TRBJ2-2 and V is TRBV7-6; 16 bases align to TRBD2. CDR3 length: 18 amino acids. Germline CDR1 is SGHVS and CDR2 is FNYEAQ. With V trimmed by 4 bases and J by 3 bases, 5 bases remained unmatched. As DNA, the CDR3 is TGTGCCAGCAGCTGGGGACTAGCGGGGGGGCCCGACACCGGGGAGCTGTTTTTT. Encoded protein: CASSWGLAGGPDTGELFF.

The chain couples TRBV6-5 to TRBJ1-1; 9 bases are shared with TRBD1. The length of the CDR3 is 13 residues. Trimming removed 6 bases from V and 3 bases from J; junction bases left unmatched: 2. Germline values: CDR1 MNHEY, CDR2 SVGAGI. The chain's CDR3 is CASRGQGYTEAFF. CDR3 nucleotides: TGTGCCAGCAGAGGACAGGGGTACACTGAAGCTTTCTTT.

The genes are TRBV7-9 and TRBJ1-2; 11 nucleotides agree with TRBD1. This CDR3 comprises 18 residues. In germline, CDR1 is SEHNR, CDR2 FQNEAQ (reference sequence). J lost 7 bases, V lost 6 bases, and 19 bases had no gene match. The CDR3 nucleotides are TGTGCCAGCAGGACGGACAGGGGGCTAGTGCTCACCGGGGGTGGCTACACCTTC. Encoded protein: CASRTDRGLVLTGGGYTF.

This sequence joins TRBV7-9 and TRBJ2-5; TRBD2 might be the D (6 bases). The CDR3 loop spans 18 amino acids. The V and J ends lost 4 bases and 5 bases respectively, with 26 bases between them. CDR1 and CDR2 (germline): SEHNR, FQNEAQ (reference sequence). CDR3 amino acids: CASSYGSRDLGLRETQYF. CDR3 sequence (DNA): TGTGCCAGCAGCTACGGTAGCCGGGACTTAGGACTTCGCGAGACCCAGTACTTC.

V gene TRBV11-2 combines with J gene TRBJ1-6, with 7 bases lining up with TRBD1. The CDR3 sequence is 16 residues long. Trimming at V came to 5 bases and at J to 7 bases, leaving 11 bases not matched to a gene. Germline lookup yields CDR1 SGHAT and CDR2 FQNNGV. DNA of the CDR3: TGTGCCAGCAGCCCAATCGACAGGGACCGAAATTCACCCCTCCACTTT. Translated: CASSPIDRDRNSPLHF.

The chain is built from TRBV5-4 and TRBJ2-1; 16 bases match TRBD2. Germline trimming cut 3 bases from V and 1 base from J; bases unmatched to any gene: 1. CDR1 and CDR2 from the germline V gene are SGHNT and YYREEE (reference sequence). This CDR3 has 17 residues. The CDR3 nucleotides read TGTGCCAGCAGCTCGGGACTAGCGGGGGGGTCCTACAATGAGCAGTTCTTC. Encoded protein: CASSSGLAGGSYNEQFF.

The genes are TRBV5-1 and TRBJ1-2, with a possible D match to TRBD1 (6 bases). The CDR3 has 15 amino acids. The germline V and J ends were trimmed by 4 bases and 7 bases, with 20 bases remaining between them. The germline V gene has CDR1 SGHRS and CDR2 YFSETQ. CDR3 sequence: CASSGDQGLNGGYTF. CDR3 nucleotides: TGCGCCAGCAGCGGCGACCAGGGGTTGAACGGTGGCTACACCTTC. The full variable domain, completed using reference TRBV5-1 and TRBJ1-2, is KAGVTQTPRYLIKTRGQQVTLSCSPISGHRSVSWYQQTPGQGLQFLFEYFSETQRNKGNFPGRFSGRQFSNSRSEMNVSTLELGDSALYLCASSGDQGLNGGYTFGSGTRLTVV.

The gene calls are TRBV30 and TRBJ1-1; D not certain. V lost 3 bases and J 1 base, leaving 6 bases between the germline ends. Germline CDR1 and CDR2: GTSNPN and SVGIG (reference sequence). The CDR3 is made up of 12 amino acids. This CDR3 reads CAWRLRNTEAFF. As DNA, the CDR3 is TGTGCCTGGAGGCTGAGGAACACTGAAGCTTTCTTT.

The chain combines TRBV14 with TRBJ1-4; TRBD1 matches at 7 bases. The CDR3 has 16 residues. Germline assignment: CDR1 SGHDN and CDR2 FVKESK. V lost 1 base and J lost 2; bases outside the gene matches: 4. The CDR3 coding sequence is TGTGCCAGCAGCCAAGCCAACAGGGGCACTAATGAAAAACTGTTTTTT. Residues: CASSQANRGTNEKLFF.

The chain links TRBV5-4 to TRBJ2-1; 10 bases map to TRBD1. There are 15 residues in the CDR3. The trim removed 3 bases at V and 7 bases at J, leaving 7 bases unmatched. Germline V CDR1 and CDR2: SGHNT, YYREEE (reference sequence). CDR3 protein: CASSSMGTGENEQFF. Here the CDR3 DNA reads TGTGCCAGCAGCTCAATGGGGACAGGGGAAAATGAGCAGTTCTTC.

This clone was counted once. V usage is TRBV2 and J usage is TRBJ2-3; the D is unclear. The V end was cut by 5 bases, the J end by 2 bases, with 14 bases between. Germline values: CDR1 SNHLY, CDR2 FYNNEI. The CDR3 is 15 amino acids. CDR3 in DNA: TGTGCCAGCAGTCGCACACCAAAGATCACAGATACGCAGTATTTT. Translation gives CASSRTPKITDTQYF.

V gene TRBV27 combines with J gene TRBJ2-7; 8 nucleotides match TRBD1. Trimming cost V 3 bases and J 4 bases; bases outside gene matches: 11. Germline V CDR1 and CDR2: MNHEY, SMNVEV (reference sequence). The CDR3 has 16 amino acids. The CDR3 DNA sequence: TGTGCCAGCAGTTTTTTGCCTGGACAGGGAACTTACGAGCAGTACTTC. Its protein product is CASSFLPGQGTYEQYF.

The chain employs TRBV19 and TRBJ1-6; 8 nucleotides agree with TRBD1. This CDR3 has 15 amino acids. The junction had 8 bases not matched to a gene; V was cut back by 6 bases and J by 7 bases. Germline CDR1 is LNHDA and CDR2 is SQIVND (reference sequence). CDR3 region: CASSTLTGGNSPLHF. CDR3 coding DNA: TGTGCCAGTAGCACACTCACAGGGGGGAATTCACCCCTCCACTTT. Full variable domain (missing parts from reference TRBV19 and TRBJ1-6): DGGITQSPKYLFRKEGQNVTLSCEQNLNHDAMYWYRQDPGQGLRLIYYSQIVNDFQKGDIAEGYSVSREKKESFPLTVTSAQKNPTAFYLCASSTLTGGNSPLHFGNGTRLTVT.

In its sample, this clone was seen a few times. The chain couples TRBV3-1 (or the pseudogene TRBV3-2) to TRBJ2-2; 8 nucleotides line up with TRBD1. CDR3 length: 14 amino acids. Trimming at V came to 4 bases and at J to 7 bases, leaving 5 bases not matched to a gene. Germline V gives CDR1 LGHDT, CDR2 YNNKEL (reference sequence). CDR3 in DNA: TGTGCCAGCAGCCGCCAGGGGGCAGGCGGGGAGCTGTTTTTT. Residues: CASSRQGAGGELFF.